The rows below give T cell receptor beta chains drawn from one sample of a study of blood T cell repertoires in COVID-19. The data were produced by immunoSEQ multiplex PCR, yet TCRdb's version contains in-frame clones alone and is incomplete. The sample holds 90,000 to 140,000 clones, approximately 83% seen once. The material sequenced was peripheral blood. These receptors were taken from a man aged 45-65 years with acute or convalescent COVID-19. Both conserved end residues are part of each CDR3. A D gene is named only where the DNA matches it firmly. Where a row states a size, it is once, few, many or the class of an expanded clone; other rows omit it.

TGTGCCAGCAGTCCTGGGAGTAATTCACCCCTCCACTTT,CASSPGSNSPLHF,TRBV7-9,TRBJ1-6,few,NA
TGTGCCAGCGGACTCGGGCAGGAGCAGTTCTTC,CASGLGQEQFF,TRBV12-3/TRBV12-4,TRBJ2-1,NA,NA
TGTGCCAGCAGTTCTCCGGACAGGGGGCTTGGCTACACCTTC,CASSSPDRGLGYTF,TRBV27,TRBJ1-2,NA,TRBD1
TGTGCCAGCAGTCCGATAGCGGGAGGGCAGTTCTTC,CASSPIAGGQFF,TRBV11-1,TRBJ2-1,NA,TRBD2
TGTGCCAGCAGCTTCCTCGGGACAGGGGAGGGTGGCTACACCTTC,CASSFLGTGEGGYTF,TRBV6-5,TRBJ1-2,NA,TRBD1
TGTGCCAGTAGTAGTATAGCGGGAGGGTTAGGGGAGACCCAGTACTTC,CASSSIAGGLGETQYF,TRBV19,TRBJ2-5,NA,TRBD2
TGTGCCAGTAGTATCACAGGGCAAAAAGAGACCCAGTACTTC,CASSITGQKETQYF,TRBV19,TRBJ2-5,NA,NA
TGTGCCAGCAGTTACTCAAGGGGGCCTACCTACGAGCAGTACTTC,CASSYSRGPTYEQYF,TRBV6-5,TRBJ2-7,NA,TRBD1
TGTGCCAGCAGCTTGGTTCTCAGCTCCTACGAGCAGTACTTC,CASSLVLSSYEQYF,TRBV5-6,TRBJ2-7,NA,NA
TGTGCCGGAGACGACAGGGAATATAGCAATCAGCCCCAGCATTTT,CAGDDREYSNQPQHF,TRBV5-4,TRBJ1-5,few,TRBD1
TGTGCCAGCAGTTACCGGGCAGGGGAAGACACTGAAGCTTTCTTT,CASSYRAGEDTEAFF,TRBV6-5,TRBJ1-1,NA,NA
TGTGCCAGCAGAGGAGACAGCTATGGCTACACCTTC,CASRGDSYGYTF,TRBV5-5,TRBJ1-2,NA,NA
TGCAGTGCTAGTAGAGGGCAAGCTGGCTACACCTTC,CSASRGQAGYTF,TRBV20-1,TRBJ1-2,NA,NA
TGTGCCAGCCGCGCGAAGGGGGCGGATTCTAATGAAAAACTGTTTTTT,CASRAKGADSNEKLFF,TRBV2,TRBJ1-4,NA,TRBD1
TGTGCCAGCTCACTCGCCCAGGGGCGAAATCAGCCCCAGCATTTT,CASSLAQGRNQPQHF,TRBV18,TRBJ1-5,NA,NA
TGCAGTGCTAGTTTAGGTCAGGGAGGTGGCTACACCTTC,CSASLGQGGGYTF,TRBV20-1,TRBJ1-2,NA,NA